This entry is about one T cell receptor beta chain. Combined were second doses at about 4 or about 12 weeks. The data were taken from a study of T cell responses to AZD1222 COVID-19 vaccine. The assay was immunoSEQ multiplex PCR, and TCRdb's table has in-frame clones only and misses some. The table includes about 150,000 clones, roughly nine tenths detected once. The source material was peripheral blood, sampled 28 days after the second AZD1222 dose. The receptor comes from an adult who received the AZD1222 COVID-19 vaccine.

The chain's CDR3 is CASSQGQVYGYTF. CDR3 DNA: TGTGCCAGCAGCCAGGGGCAAGTCTATGGCTACACCTTC. J is TRBJ1-2 and V is TRBV7-2; weak D call: TRBD1 (6 bases). The V gene's germline CDR1 is SGHTA and CDR2 FQGNSA. This CDR3 region has 13 residues. The germline V and J ends were trimmed by 5 bases and 4 bases, with 11 bases remaining between them. The whole variable domain, remainder taken from reference TRBV7-2 and TRBJ1-2, is GAGVSQSPSNKVTEKGKDVELRCDPISGHTALYWYRQSLGQGLEFLIYFQGNSAPDKSGLPSDRFSAERTGGSVSTLTIQRTQQEDSAVYLCASSQGQVYGYTFGSGTRLTVV.